The rows below give T cell receptor beta chains drawn from one sample of a study of radiation and T cells in renal cell carcinoma. The data were produced by immunoSEQ multiplex PCR, yet TCRdb's version contains in-frame clones alone and is incomplete. This table holds some 76,000 clones, roughly 82% found once. The sample here was blood, taken from a patient whose treatment included radiotherapy and nephrectomy. The receptors come from a man aged 55 to 69 with renal cell carcinoma. Both conserved end residues are part of each CDR3. Each record gives: D gene, clone size, V gene, J gene, CDR3 DNA, CDR3 protein. D genes are given only for firm matches. Part of the rows lack a size; the others show once, few, many or a class for expanded clones.

TRBD1	.	TRBV4-2	TRBJ2-7	TGTGCCAGCAGCCGTCCCGACAGGGAAGGCGAGCAGTACTTC	CASSRPDREGEQYF
.	.	TRBV7-9	TRBJ2-5	TGTGCCAGCAGCTTAGCGGGCTACCAAGAGACCCAGTACTTC	CASSLAGYQETQYF
TRBD2	.	TRBV9	TRBJ2-1	TGTGCCAGCTTCCCGGGGTTGCGGGAGAACGGTGAGCAGTTCTTC	CASFPGLRENGEQFF
.	.	TRBV6-5	TRBJ2-2	TGTGCCAGCATTCCCTTCGAGGACGGCACCGGGGAGCTGTTTTTT	CASIPFEDGTGELFF
.	.	TRBV19	TRBJ2-4	TGTGCCAGTAGTCCTGAACAGGGTTGGGTAGCCAAAAACATTCAGTACTTC	CASSPEQGWVAKNIQYF
TRBD2	many	TRBV4-2	TRBJ2-6	TGTGCCAGCAGCCGGACTAGCGGGAGTGGGGCCAACGTCCTGACTTTC	CASSRTSGSGANVLTF
.	.	TRBV30	TRBJ2-1	TGTGCCAAGGGGGGGAGAGTTCAGTTCTTC	CAKGGRVQFF
.	few	TRBV9	TRBJ2-2	TGTGCCAGCAGCGCCCTTCACAGCCGGAGGGCCGGGGAGCTGTTTTTT	CASSALHSRRAGELFF
TRBD2	.	TRBV13	TRBJ2-7	TGTGCCAGCAGCTTAGTGGGCGGGAGAGGATACGAGCAGTACTTC	CASSLVGGRGYEQYF
TRBD1	once	TRBV15	TRBJ2-1	TGTGCCACCAGCAGAGATAGACAGGGATACAATGAGCAGTTCTTC	CATSRDRQGYNEQFF
.	.	TRBV19	TRBJ2-7	TGTGCCAGTAGTATTGGGGCTAGCGCTACCTACGAGCAGTACTTC	CASSIGASATYEQYF
.	.	TRBV18	TRBJ1-4	TGTGCCAGCTCACCACTCTCCCGAGTCTCCCGAGTGAGGCCAACTAATGAAAAACTGTTTTTT	CASSPLSRVSRVRPTNEKLFF
.	.	TRBV21-1	TRBJ1-2	TGTGCCAGCAGCAAGGACAGGGGCTATGGCTACACCTTC	CASSKDRGYGYTF
TRBD1	.	TRBV30	TRBJ1-6	TGTGCCTGGGGGACCCAGGGGGATTCACCCCTCCACTTT	CAWGTQGDSPLHF
.	.	TRBV7-9	TRBJ2-5	TGTGCCAGCAGCTTAGACGGAGCGCCGCAAGAGACCCAGTACTTC	CASSLDGAPQETQYF
.	.	TRBV7-9	TRBJ1-1	TGTGCCAGCAGCTTCGGGGACCGTCAACACACTGAAGCTTTCTTT	CASSFGDRQHTEAFF